The source of this TCR beta chain is a study of control samples from healthy donors and cancer patients. TCRdb keeps only in-frame clones here, not all; method: immunoSEQ multiplex PCR. Of more than 25,000 clones in the sample, approximately 94% were seen once. The CDR3 is made up of 13 amino acids. Looked up from germline, CDR1 is SGHRS and CDR2 is YFSETQ. Trimming took off 5 bases at V and 6 bases at J, with 9 bases between the two ends. The sample consisted of blood. The chain carries TRBV5-1 and TRBJ1-6; D not resolved. The receptor comes from a man aged 55 to 69 in good health. The CDR3 is CASRNEFNSPLHF. In nucleotides, the CDR3 is TGCGCCAGCAGAAATGAGTTTAATTCACCCCTCCACTTT.